A selection of T cell receptor beta chains follows, all from one sample in a study of blood T cell repertoires in COVID-19. Generated by immunoSEQ multiplex PCR, the TCRdb table keeps only in-frame clones and is missing some. The data show fewer than 130,000 clones, approximately 70% seen once. Source material: peripheral blood. The receptors were sampled from a woman aged 55 to 70 with acute or convalescent COVID-19. CDR3s include the opening cysteine and the closing phenylalanine or tryptophan. D genes are given only for firm matches. A row's size may be missing; if present it is once, few, many or a size class.

>TRBJ1-1|14|-|-|TRBV6-5
TGTGCCAGCAGTTACTCGATTGGGACACTTGAAGCTTTCTTT
CASSYSIGTLEAFF
>TRBJ1-2|13|-|-|TRBV29-1
TGCAGCGTTGGTGGTCGGTCCGGCTATGGCTACACCTTC
CSVGGRSGYGYTF
>TRBJ1-1|14|-|-|TRBV7-3
TGTGCCAGCAGCTTAACCCCTAGGGGGACTGAAGCTTTCTTT
CASSLTPRGTEAFF
>TRBJ1-5|10|-|-|TRBV28
TGTGCCAGCAGCTATCAGCCCCAGCATTTT
CASSYQPQHF
>TRBJ2-1|15|-|-|TRBV7-3
TGTGCCAGCAGCTTAAATCAGGGGGGAGGAAATGAGCAGTTCTTC
CASSLNQGGGNEQFF
>TRBJ2-1|14|-|-|TRBV2
TGTGCCAGCAGCGAGTGGAGCTCCTACAATGAGCAGTTCTTC
CASSEWSSYNEQFF
>TRBJ2-2|15|-|-|TRBV9
TGTGCCAGCAGCGTGGGGGGTGAGAACACCGGGGAGCTGTTTTTT
CASSVGGENTGELFF
>TRBJ2-1|15|-|-|TRBV6-2/TRBV6-3
TGTGCCAGCAGCCCCCACAGGGATTTTTTCAATGAGCAGTTCTTC
CASSPHRDFFNEQFF
>TRBJ1-3|17|TRBD1|-|TRBV28
TGTGCCAGCAGTATAGGGGGACAGTTAACTTCTGGAAACACCATATATTTT
CASSIGGQLTSGNTIYF
>TRBJ2-5|11|-|-|TRBV3-1/TRBV3-2
TGTGCCAGCAGCCAGGCAGAGACCCAGTACTTC
CASSQAETQYF
>TRBJ2-7|15|-|-|TRBV5-1
TGCGCCAGCACTACTGGTCAGGGAGGTCCCTACGAGCAGTACTTC
CASTTGQGGPYEQYF
>TRBJ1-6|16|-|-|TRBV28
TGTGCCAGCAGTAGTCCCGAAACAGATTATAATTCACCCCTCCACTTT
CASSSPETDYNSPLHF
>TRBJ2-3|15|TRBD1|few|TRBV2
TGTGCCAGCAGGGGGGCCAGGGGGCTCCGGGATACGCAGTATTTT
CASRGARGLRDTQYF
>TRBJ2-7|15|TRBD2|many|TRBV7-9
TGTGCCAGCAGCGGCGAAGCTAGCGGGGGGAGGGCTACCATCTTC
CASSGEASGGRATIF
>TRBJ1-3|16|-|-|TRBV18
TGTGCCAGCTCACTTGGGTGGGCCACCTCTGGAAACACCATATATTTT
CASSLGWATSGNTIYF
>TRBJ2-5|13|TRBD1|few|TRBV5-1
TGCGCCAGCGGACAGGGGGCGCGTGAGACCCAGTACTTC
CASGQGARETQYF
>TRBJ1-2|16|-|-|TRBV4-3
TGCGCCAGCAGCCAAGATCTCCGGGACACCCTTCGGGGCTACACCTTC
CASSQDLRDTLRGYTF
>TRBJ2-1|15|TRBD2|once|TRBV3-1/TRBV3-2
TGTGCCAGCAGCCAAGGAGCGGGGGGCTACAATGAGCAGTTCTTC
CASSQGAGGYNEQFF
>TRBJ1-3|14|-|-|TRBV5-1
TGCGCCAGCAGCTTGGCACAGACTGGAAACACCATATATTTT
CASSLAQTGNTIYF
>TRBJ2-7|13|-|-|TRBV12-3/TRBV12-4
TGTGCCAGCAGTTTAGGCGAGATCTACGAGCAGTACTTC
CASSLGEIYEQYF
>TRBJ1-1|14|-|few|TRBV6-5
TGTGCCAGCAGTTACAACACAGGGAACACTGAAGCTTTCTTT
CASSYNTGNTEAFF
>TRBJ1-1|14|-|-|TRBV19
TGTGCCAGTAGTTCTGGCGGCGTGAACACTGAAGCTTTCTTT
CASSSGGVNTEAFF
>TRBJ1-1|12|-|-|TRBV6-5
TGTGCCAGCAGGAAAACAGGGAGTCCAGCTTTCTTT
CASRKTGSPAFF
>TRBJ2-1|16|TRBD2|-|TRBV4-3
TGCGCCAGCAGCCGAGGCCTAGCGGGGTCTTACAATGAGCAGTTCTTC
CASSRGLAGSYNEQFF
>TRBJ2-7|14|-|-|TRBV24-1
TGTGCCAGCAGTTTTGGGGACACAACCTACGAGCAGTACTTC
CASSFGDTTYEQYF
>TRBJ1-2|14|TRBD1|-|TRBV3-1/TRBV3-2
TGTGCCAGCAGCCAAGGAACAGGGGTACATGGCTACACCTTC
CASSQGTGVHGYTF
>TRBJ2-3|14|TRBD2|-|TRBV7-2
TGTGCCAGCAGCTTTAGCGGGAGCACAGATACGCAGTATTTT
CASSFSGSTDTQYF
>TRBJ2-7|13|TRBD1|once|TRBV12-3/TRBV12-4
TGTGCCAGCAGTGAGACAGGGGGCGGCGAGCAGTACTTC
CASSETGGGEQYF
>TRBJ1-5|15|-|-|TRBV2
TGTGCCAGCAGTGAAGGTGGAGTGCTCAATCAGCCCCAGCATTTT
CASSEGGVLNQPQHF
>TRBJ1-6|14|-|-|TRBV19
TGTGCCAGTACCGATGCGGGGTGGAATTCACCCCTCCACTTT
CASTDAGWNSPLHF
>TRBJ1-3|13|-|-|TRBV7-9
TGTGCCAGCAGCTTAGACACTGGAAACACCATATATTTT
CASSLDTGNTIYF
>TRBJ2-7|16|TRBD1|-|TRBV19
TGTGCCAGTAGTATAATCACCGGGACAGGGACCTACGAGCAGTACTTC
CASSIITGTGTYEQYF
>TRBJ1-5|13|-|-|TRBV10-2
TGCGCCAGCAGCACCGGGGAAGTTCAGCCCCAGCATTTT
CASSTGEVQPQHF
>TRBJ1-2|14|-|few|TRBV2
TGTGCCAGCATGGCGGGGGGAGAGTTCGCCGGCTACACCTTC
CASMAGGEFAGYTF
>TRBJ1-2|15|-|-|TRBV2
TGTGCCAGCAGTGAAAGCGGGTCGTCTAACTATGGCTACACCTTC
CASSESGSSNYGYTF
>TRBJ2-1|13|TRBD1|-|TRBV5-8
TGTGCCAGCAGTTGGACAGGTCACAATGAGCAGTTCTTC
CASSWTGHNEQFF
>TRBJ1-3|15|-|-|TRBV30
TGTGCCTGGAGTGTAACGGGGGGATTTGGAAACACCATATATTTT
CAWSVTGGFGNTIYF
>TRBJ1-5|15|TRBD1|many|TRBV6-2/TRBV6-3
TGTGCCAGCAGTTACCTACAGGGGCCCAATCAGCCCCAGCATTTT
CASSYLQGPNQPQHF
>TRBJ1-5|18|TRBD1|few|TRBV18
TGTGCCAGCTCACCCTCGGGACAGGGAAGGTGGAGCAATCAGCCCCAGCATTTT
CASSPSGQGRWSNQPQHF
>TRBJ2-7|15|TRBD1|-|TRBV28
TGTGCCAGCAGGGGACAGGGTCTGAAGGGTAGCGAGCAGTACTTC
CASRGQGLKGSEQYF
>TRBJ1-6|20|TRBD1|-|TRBV9
TGTGCCAGCAGCGTAGGGACAGGGGGCGGCTTAGGCATGAAGAGTTCACCCCTCCACTTT
CASSVGTGGGLGMKSSPLHF
>TRBJ2-3|17|-|-|TRBV6-2/TRBV6-3
TGTGCCAGCAGTTACCCTGTGGCCGGGACTGCAACAGATACGCAGTATTTT
CASSYPVAGTATDTQYF
>TRBJ1-6|15|-|-|TRBV9
TGTGCCAGCAGCGTAACAGGGTCAGCTAATTCACCCCTCCACTTT
CASSVTGSANSPLHF
>TRBJ1-6|17|-|-|TRBV4-3
TGCGCCAGCAGCCAAGATAGGTCAGGCTCCTATAATTCACCCCTCCACTTT
CASSQDRSGSYNSPLHF
>TRBJ1-2|16|TRBD1|few|TRBV5-5
TGTGCCAGCAGCTTGGGACAGGGGGTTGTAGGCTATGGCTACACCTTC
CASSLGQGVVGYGYTF
>TRBJ1-1|14|-|-|TRBV13
TGTGCCAGCAGCTTAGGTACGGGGTACGGTGAAGCTTTCTTT
CASSLGTGYGEAFF
>TRBJ1-1|14|-|few|TRBV2
TGTGCCAGCAGGAGGGGGGGCCCGAACACTGAAGCTTTCTTT
CASRRGGPNTEAFF
>TRBJ2-7|15|-|-|TRBV6-5
TGTGCCAGCAGGGGACATATATCCAGCTTCTACGAGCAGTACTTC
CASRGHISSFYEQYF
>TRBJ2-1|14|-|-|TRBV9
TGTGCCAGCAGTGCCGACAGGATGAAAGATGGGCAGTTCTTC
CASSADRMKDGQFF
>TRBJ2-3|15|-|-|TRBV7-9
TGTGCCAGCAGCTTAGAGGCAGGGGTCACAGATACGCAGTATTTT
CASSLEAGVTDTQYF